The source of this T cell receptor (beta chain) is a study of CD8+ T cells in alopecia areata. Study-level background: Female C3H/HeJ recipients aged roughly 7-10 weeks got skin from C3H/HeJ graft donors aged about 6-13 months that had spontaneous alopecia. Study-level points and caveats: Elevated clonality characterized lesional scalp relative to normal scalp, particularly in alopecia totalis/universalis. In patients, TCRs were shared less clearly than in mice, and HLA may possibly be involved. Besides other cells, scalp samples also yield sequences of resident alphabeta T cells from normal skin.

This clone has a handful of counts. Its antigen is unknown. Gene and germline names: mouse. The CDR3 is cut off 4 residues early in the read; its end comes from the germline J gene. Extracted RNA was reverse transcribed into cDNA, the sequencing template. The table came from immunoSEQ multiplex PCR; TCRdb's copy has only in-frame clones and leaves some out. The profile covers 200,000 to 300,000 clones, none occurring a single time. Combined cutaneous lymph node cells underwent sorting by CD4, CD8alpha, NKG2D, NKG2ACE and additional markers. The CDR3 is made up of 12 amino acids. Per germline, CDR1 MNHDT and CDR2 YYDKIL. Trimming removed 1 base from V and 6 bases from J, with 4 bases in between.

The receptor's source is a C3H/HeJ mouse with alopecia areata. These mice share the MHC haplotype H2-k. Specimen: CD4+ T cells sorted from a lymph node. V gene TRBV17 combines with J gene TRBJ2-1, with no clear D. The CDR3 sequence: CASSRGVAEQFF. The DNA read from the CDR3 is TGTGCTAGCAGTAGAGGTGTTGCT.